These T cell receptor beta chains were read from a single sample in a study of regulatory T cells in long-lasting Graves disease. TCRdb fed the multiplex PCR reads into MiXCR, producing one record per CDR3 protein. The sample has approximately 210,000 distinct CDR3 sequences, about 17% seen once; the top ten hold approximately 20%. The specimen was peripheral blood mononuclear cells (PBMCs), collected at new diagnosis, from a patient treated with antithyroid drugs. These receptors were obtained from a female donor with Graves disease. Each CDR3 is given with its conserved first and last residue. The D gene is left open where the match is weak. Where a row states a size, it is once, few, many or the class of an expanded clone; other rows omit it.

>NA|TRBD1|TRBJ2-7|TRBV2
TGTGCCAGCAGTGAATACGAGGGACAGGGCTTCGACGAGCAGTACTTC
CASSEYEGQGFDEQYF
>NA|TRBD2|TRBJ2-1|TRBV5-6
TGTGCCAGCAGCCCCCTGTCTAGCGGTAATCTGCGGAATGAGCAGTTCTTC
CASSPLSSGNLRNEQFF
>many|TRBD2|TRBJ2-1|TRBV5-6
TGTGCCAGCAGCTCAATTAGCGGGAGGGTGCAGTTCTTC
CASSSISGRVQFF
>many|TRBD1|TRBJ2-1|TRBV2
TGTGCCAGCAGGTCCGGGACAGGGGATGGCAATGAGCAGTTCTTC
CASRSGTGDGNEQFF
>NA|NA|TRBJ1-4|TRBV6-2/TRBV6-3
TGTGCCAGCAGCAGCACAGGGCGCGAAAAACTGTTTTTT
CASSSTGREKLFF
>few|TRBD2|TRBJ2-1|TRBV24-1
TGTGCCACCAGTGATTGGGGGGGGGGAAAAAATGAGCAGTTCTTC
CATSDWGGGKNEQFF
>once|NA|TRBJ1-6|TRBV12-3/TRBV12-4
TGTGCCCGCAGGGCCCGGGGGAGTTCACCCCTCCACTTT
CARRARGSSPLHF
>many|TRBD1|TRBJ2-3|TRBV24-1
TGTGCCACCAGTGATATCGGACAGGGAAGTTCAGATACGCAGTATTTT
CATSDIGQGSSDTQYF
>NA|TRBD2|TRBJ2-5|TRBV15
TGTGCCACCAGCAGAAGCCGACTAGCGGGATTAGAGACCCAGTACTTC
CATSRSRLAGLETQYF
>many|NA|TRBJ2-7|TRBV12-3/TRBV12-4
TGTGCCAGCAGTTTAGGTACCCTCTCCTACGAGCAGTACTTC
CASSLGTLSYEQYF
>NA|NA|TRBJ1-2|TRBV7-2
TGTGCCAGCACCCCCCTACAGACGGTGAACTATGGCTACACCTTC
CASTPLQTVNYGYTF
>many|NA|TRBJ2-6|TRBV19
TGTGCCAGTAGTATCAAGGACAGAACTTTCTCTGGGGCCAACGTCCTGACTTTC
CASSIKDRTFSGANVLTF
>few|NA|TRBJ1-6|TRBV27
TGTGCCAGCAGTTTATTCCTCGGTGGGGGGCTCGGATCACCCCTCCACTTT
CASSLFLGGGLGSPLHF
>few|NA|TRBJ2-1|TRBV6-2/TRBV6-3
TGTGCCAGCAATGAGCGGTTTAGCTCCTACAATGAGCAGTTCTTC
CASNERFSSYNEQFF
>many|TRBD2|TRBJ2-1|TRBV28
TGTGCCAGCAGTTTCCCCGGACTAGCGGGAGGGCCTCACAATGAGCAGTTCTTC
CASSFPGLAGGPHNEQFF
>many|NA|TRBJ2-5|TRBV12-3/TRBV12-4
TGTGCCAGCAGTTTATCGGGGCCTCTCACGGAGACCCAGTACTTC
CASSLSGPLTETQYF
>many|NA|TRBJ2-1|TRBV20-1
TGCAGTGCTAGAGATTTCGGTCGGTACAATGAGCAGTTCTTC
CSARDFGRYNEQFF
>NA|NA|TRBJ2-5|TRBV5-8
TGTGCCAGCAGCTTAGGACTCGGGATCCGTGCGGAGACCCAGTACTTC
CASSLGLGIRAETQYF
>many|NA|TRBJ1-6|TRBV12-3/TRBV12-4
TGTGCCAGCAGACATCGGGAATCACCCCTCCACTTT
CASRHRESPLHF
>many|NA|TRBJ1-2|TRBV6-1
TGTGCCAGCACTTTACGGGGGAACTATGGCTACACCTTC
CASTLRGNYGYTF